The present T cell receptor (beta chain) was sequenced within a study of read filtering for tumor transcriptome and immune sequencing. On the study more broadly: Whole-transcriptome libraries were prepared after DNase treatment.

General observations from the study: Even smaller IR-seq throughput identified most shared clonotypes. Correlation between methods rose after single-read clonotypes were removed.

From germline, CDR1 is SGHRS and CDR2 YFSETQ. The CDR3 loop spans 15 amino acids. The V end lost 4 bases, the J end lost 2 bases, and 13 bases lay between the germline ends. Many counts were recorded for this clonotype. Its antigen is not known. The library was built from 400 ng RNA with molecular barcoded adaptors for alpha/delta and beta/gamma chains. MiXCR was run by TCRdb on the reads, yielding one entry per CDR3 protein. Of 94,000 or so distinct CDR3 sequences in the sample, around 12% were seen once. This rearrangement joins TRBV5-1 to TRBJ1-5, with TRBD1 as a possible D gene (5 bases). This sequence originates from a donor at least 40 years old with multiple myeloma. Sequenced material: a population of CD138-negative cells sorted from bone marrow. CDR3 DNA: TGCGCCAGCAGCGTGACAGCCGGGGGCAATCAGCCCCAGCATTTT. It codes for CASSVTAGGNQPQHF.